These T cell receptor beta chains were read from a single sample in a study of T-cell reconstitution after alpha-beta-depleted transplantation in children. One entry per CDR3 protein, called by TCRdb with MiXCR from the PCR reads. This table holds some 350,000 distinct CDR3 sequences, around 15% found once. The sample consisted of PBMCs, mostly from graft donor cells, taken 360 days after TCRalphabeta/CD19-depleted stem cell transplant. These receptors were collected from a male patient under 10 years old who had a stem cell transplant for acute lymphoblastic leukemia, so the T cells may come from the graft donor. The CDR3 runs from the conserved cysteine through the conserved F or W. The D gene is left open where the match is weak. A clone size is listed for some rows: how often the clone was seen (once, few, many), or a class if it is expanded.

>-|TRBJ2-7|TRBV6-2/TRBV6-3|-
CASSYNLEYEQYF
TGTGCCAGCAGTTACAATCTAGAGTACGAGCAGTACTTC
>-|TRBJ2-7|TRBV27|many
CASSLIGPLQGSAYEQYF
TGTGCCAGCAGTTTAATCGGCCCTCTGCAGGGGTCGGCCTACGAGCAGTACTTC
>TRBD2|TRBJ2-1|TRBV7-2|-
CASSFSRGRYEQFF
TGTGCCAGCAGCTTTTCTCGCGGGAGGTATGAGCAGTTCTTC
>-|TRBJ2-7|TRBV20-1|few
CSARVGANYEQYF
TGCAGTGCTAGAGTTGGGGCAAACTACGAGCAGTACTTC
>-|TRBJ1-5|TRBV7-2|few
CASSLHNAGISNQPQHF
TGTGCCAGCAGCTTACATAACGCAGGCATTAGCAATCAGCCCCAGCATTTT
>-|TRBJ1-1|TRBV5-1|few
CASSPSPGRSRTEAFF
TGCGCCAGCAGCCCCTCCCCCGGCAGGTCTCGAACTGAAGCTTTCTTT
>TRBD2|TRBJ2-1|TRBV27|many
CASSLFGPGLSNNEQFF
TGTGCCAGCAGTTTATTCGGCCCGGGACTATCAAACAATGAGCAGTTCTTC
>-|TRBJ2-1|TRBV7-2|-
CASITIGGASSYNEQFF
TGTGCCAGCATCACTATTGGGGGGGCGTCCTCTTACAATGAGCAGTTCTTC
>TRBD2|TRBJ2-7|TRBV9|-
CASSVSGRAGEQYF
TGTGCCAGCAGCGTTAGCGGGAGGGCTGGCGAGCAGTACTTC
>TRBD2|TRBJ2-3|TRBV14|few
CASSQYVPSGRTDTQYF
TGTGCCAGCAGCCAATACGTGCCTAGCGGGCGAACAGATACGCAGTATTTT
>-|TRBJ1-1|TRBV30|few
CAWSPGGGLGVDFF
TGTGCCTGGAGCCCCGGTGGGGGGCTGGGGGTGGATTTCTTT
>TRBD1|TRBJ2-7|TRBV30|-
CAWSPTGVEQYF
TGTGCCTGGAGCCCCACAGGGGTCGAGCAGTACTTC
>-|TRBJ2-7|TRBV7-9|-
CASSLGQLSSYEQYF
TGTGCCAGCAGCTTAGGACAGTTGAGCTCCTACGAGCAGTACTTC
>-|TRBJ1-2|TRBV19|few
CASSIGTSSRGYTF
TGTGCCAGTAGTATTGGGACTTCTTCTAGGGGCTACACCTTC
>-|TRBJ1-2|TRBV10-3|few
CAISRSYGYTF
TGTGCCATCAGTCGATCCTATGGCTACACCTTC
>TRBD1|TRBJ1-2|TRBV7-8|-
CASSLSPWGTGDDNYGYTF
TGTGCCAGCAGCTTAAGCCCCTGGGGGACAGGGGATGATAACTATGGCTACACCTTC
>-|TRBJ2-7|TRBV2|-
CASSPYNSYEQYF
TGTGCCAGCAGTCCATATAACTCCTACGAGCAGTACTTC
>-|TRBJ2-7|TRBV4-3|-
CASSQGRATPYEQYF
TGCGCCAGCAGCCAAGGTCGTGCGACCCCCTACGAGCAGTACTTC
>-|TRBJ2-3|TRBV11-2|many
CASSSYRPDTQYF
TGTGCCAGCAGCTCTTATCGTCCAGATACGCAGTATTTT
>-|TRBJ1-2|TRBV6-5|few
CAISSSVLGQRGYGYTF
TGTGCCATCAGTTCCTCGGTTCTTGGACAGAGGGGCTATGGCTACACCTTC
>-|TRBJ2-1|TRBV21-1|few
CASPDYNEQFF
TGTGCCAGCCCTGATTACAATGAGCAGTTCTTC
>-|TRBJ2-6|TRBV7-9|-
CASVPSGGANVLTF
TGTGCCAGCGTCCCTTCGGGGGGGGCCAACGTCCTGACTTTC
>TRBD2|TRBJ2-1|TRBV20-1|-
CSAERGSYNEQFF
TGCAGTGCTGAGCGGGGCTCCTACAATGAGCAGTTCTTC
>TRBD2|TRBJ2-3|TRBV30|-
CAWSSVLAGRTDTQYF
TGTGCCTGGAGCTCCGTTCTAGCGGGACGAACAGATACGCAGTATTTT
>-|TRBJ2-5|TRBV4-1|-
CASSQDVGRSETQYF
TGCGCCAGCAGCCAAGATGTTGGACGATCAGAGACCCAGTACTTC
>-|TRBJ2-7|TRBV4-1|few
CASSPRDTSYEQYF
TGCGCCAGCAGCCCCCGGGACACCTCCTACGAGCAGTACTTC
>TRBD1|TRBJ2-7|TRBV12-3/TRBV12-4|-
CASSLDRGQYEQYF
TGTGCCAGCAGTTTAGACAGGGGTCAGTACGAGCAGTACTTC
>TRBD1|TRBJ1-1|TRBV9|many
CASSLGQGGLMNTEAFF
TGTGCCAGCAGCCTGGGACAGGGGGGTCTTATGAACACTGAAGCTTTCTTT
>-|TRBJ2-3|TRBV28|-
CASSRGRLSTDTQYF
TGTGCCAGCAGCAGGGGACGGCTAAGCACAGATACGCAGTATTTT
>-|TRBJ1-2|TRBV4-1|few
CASSQFIRTEANYGYTF
TGCGCCAGCAGCCAATTTATTAGGACGGAGGCCAACTATGGCTACACCTTC
>-|TRBJ1-5|TRBV4-3|-
CASSPGPLGADQPQHF
TGCGCCAGCAGCCCCGGGCCACTTGGGGCCGATCAGCCCCAGCATTTT
>-|TRBJ2-3|TRBV30|few
CAWSVRAGWWADTQYF
TGTGCCTGGAGTGTACGGGCGGGATGGTGGGCGGATACGCAGTATTTT
>-|TRBJ1-2|TRBV7-2|few
CASSLARYLGHRYGYTF
TGTGCCAGCAGCTTAGCGAGATATCTAGGGCATCGGTATGGCTACACCTTC
>TRBD1|TRBJ2-7|TRBV7-9|-
CASSSLGDGRGLYEQYF
TGTGCCAGCAGCTCCCTTGGGGATGGCAGGGGGTTGTACGAGCAGTACTTC
>TRBD1|TRBJ1-1|TRBV6-5|-
CASSSIRTGWNTEAFF
TGTGCCAGCAGTTCCATTCGGACAGGGTGGAACACTGAAGCTTTCTTT
>TRBD1|TRBJ2-7|TRBV6-2/TRBV6-3|-
CASSTPSTGGGEQYF
TGTGCCAGCAGTACCCCATCCACAGGGGGTGGCGAGCAGTACTTC
>-|TRBJ1-6|TRBV6-1|few
CASSKTAYNSPLHF
TGTGCCAGCAGTAAGACAGCTTATAATTCACCCCTCCACTTT
>-|TRBJ2-1|TRBV6-1|-
CASSPGQNGDNEQFF
TGTGCCAGCAGTCCCGGCCAAAACGGGGACAATGAGCAGTTCTTC
>-|TRBJ1-1|TRBV28|-
CASSFGRGWSTEAFF
TGTGCCAGCAGTTTTGGGAGGGGTTGGAGCACTGAAGCTTTCTTT
>TRBD1|TRBJ2-5|TRBV10-3|many
CAITRGQETQYF
TGTGCCATCACCAGGGGGCAAGAGACCCAGTACTTC
>-|TRBJ2-7|TRBV19|-
CASSTGTGLLEQYF
TGTGCCAGTAGTACCGGAACGGGGCTACTCGAGCAGTACTTC
>-|TRBJ2-1|TRBV5-1|-
CASSMLAPSYNEQFF
TGCGCCAGCAGCATGCTAGCACCTAGCTACAATGAGCAGTTCTTC
>-|TRBJ2-7|TRBV7-9|-
CASSPEAGGDTYEQYF
TGTGCCAGCAGCCCAGAGGCAGGAGGAGACACCTACGAGCAGTACTTC
>TRBD2|TRBJ2-7|TRBV28|-
CASSSGTSRMWEQYF
TGTGCCAGCAGTTCCGGGACTAGCCGAATGTGGGAGCAGTACTTC
>-|TRBJ2-1|TRBV3-1|many
CASSQLRHEQFF
TGTGCCAGCAGCCAATTGAGGCATGAGCAGTTCTTC
>-|TRBJ2-5|TRBV24-1|-
CATSDPRRDNQETQYF
TGTGCCACCAGTGACCCTCGCCGGGACAACCAAGAGACCCAGTACTTC
>TRBD1|TRBJ2-3|TRBV10-3|few
CAISTGGHYSTDTQYF
TGTGCCATCAGCACAGGGGGGCATTATAGCACAGATACGCAGTATTTT
>TRBD1|TRBJ2-5|TRBV5-5|few
CASSLVLSTGRKETQYF
TGTGCCAGCAGCTTGGTTTTGTCGACAGGGCGCAAAGAGACCCAGTACTTC
>TRBD2|TRBJ2-1|TRBV12-3/TRBV12-4|few
CASSSPGLAGLNEQFF
TGTGCCAGCAGTTCTCCTGGACTAGCGGGACTCAATGAGCAGTTCTTC
>-|TRBJ2-1|TRBV20-1|few
CSAPSTSSYNEQFF
TGCAGTGCTCCTTCGACTAGCTCCTACAATGAGCAGTTCTTC
>TRBD2|TRBJ2-7|TRBV3-1|-
CASSQVGMREGVAGEQYF
TGTGCCAGCAGCCAAGTTGGTATGCGGGAGGGAGTAGCGGGAGAGCAGTACTTC
>-|TRBJ2-3|TRBV20-1|many
CSVVGTVTDTQYF
TGCAGTGTGGTAGGGACGGTCACAGATACGCAGTATTTT
>-|TRBJ2-1|TRBV20-1|few
CSVNRYSDPNEQFF
TGCAGTGTCAACAGGTATTCTGACCCCAATGAGCAGTTCTTC